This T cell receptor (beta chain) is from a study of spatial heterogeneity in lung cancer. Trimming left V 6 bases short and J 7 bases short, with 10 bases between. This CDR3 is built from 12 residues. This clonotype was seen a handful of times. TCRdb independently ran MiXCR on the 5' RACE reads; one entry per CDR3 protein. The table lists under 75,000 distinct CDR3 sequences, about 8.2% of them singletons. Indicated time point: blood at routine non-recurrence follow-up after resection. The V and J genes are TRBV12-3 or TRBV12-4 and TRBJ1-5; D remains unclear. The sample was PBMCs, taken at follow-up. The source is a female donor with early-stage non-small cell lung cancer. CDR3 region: CASRVGGQPQHF. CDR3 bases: TGTGCCAGCAGGGTAGGAGGACAGCCCCAGCATTTT.